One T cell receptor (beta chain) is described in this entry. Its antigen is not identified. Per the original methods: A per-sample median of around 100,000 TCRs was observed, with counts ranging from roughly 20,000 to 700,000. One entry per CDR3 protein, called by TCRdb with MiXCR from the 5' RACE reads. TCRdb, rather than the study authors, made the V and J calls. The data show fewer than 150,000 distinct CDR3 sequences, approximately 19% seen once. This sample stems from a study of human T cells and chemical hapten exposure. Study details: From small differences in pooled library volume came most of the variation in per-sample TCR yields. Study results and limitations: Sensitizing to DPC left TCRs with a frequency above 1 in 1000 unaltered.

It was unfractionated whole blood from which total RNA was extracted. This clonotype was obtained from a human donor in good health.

This chain's CDR3 is CASSDRGSNEKLFF. Here the CDR3 DNA reads TGTGCCAGCAGTGATAGGGGCTCTAATGAAAAACTGTTTTTT. This sequence joins TRBV6-6 and TRBJ1-4, with D possibly matching TRBD1 (5 bases). This CDR3 has 14 amino acids. Germline CDR1 MNHNY, CDR2 SVGAGI (reference sequence). V lost 5 bases to trimming and J lost 3 bases, with 10 bases between them.